Sequencing of this T cell receptor beta chain was carried out in a study of T cells in Graves' hyperthyroidism and ophthalmopathy (dated by TCRdb to about 2019). Regarding the study in general: Peripheral blood samples were taken at the time of initial diagnosis, prior to any treatment. To identify distinguishing TCR V-J signatures, a discovery cohort of about 100 patients was used, comprising 43 with Graves' ophthalmopathy and 55 to 65 with stable Graves' hyperthyroidism. Whether ophthalmopathy could be predicted prospectively was tested in an independent validation cohort made up of roughly 20 hyperthyroidism patients plus 17 patients who later progressed to ophthalmopathy. The 100 discovery patients were divided at random into training and test sets in a 7:3 ratio. The study also compared thyroid tissue and blood T-cell repertoires from over 5 Graves' hyperthyroidism patients. Following sampling, methimazole starting at 30 mg daily was given to hyperthyroidism patients, and high-dose intravenous methylprednisolone was given to ophthalmopathy patients. TCR Vbeta CDR3 sequencing of some 140 peripheral blood samples (over 40 ophthalmopathy, under 80 hyperthyroidism and approximately 17 progressor patients) is reported in the paper. Overall results and qualifications from the work: A 13 V-J signature model separated ophthalmopathy from stable hyperthyroidism, with roughly 88% sensitivity and 81.08% specificity in cross-validation and 80%/75% in testing. During validation, the model predicted progression to ophthalmopathy a median of around 6 months ahead of onset, with roughly 65% sensitivity and 72% to 80% specificity. No statistical method was used to set the sample size in advance, and investigators knew the group allocation. Most expanded thyroid clonotypes (frequency above 0.001) were also detected in blood, suggesting blood repertoires may reflect thyroid immune responses.

TCR beta CDR3 regions were amplified from RNA transcripts. A first-round RT-PCR of the TCR CDR3 used the HTBI primer set with the Qiagen OneStep RT-PCR kit. A second multiplex PCR round built the libraries, followed by size selection and purification. Paired-end sequencing of the libraries was performed with 100 bp reads on an Illumina HiSeq2000. On the authors' methods: SOAPnuke was used to process the raw data, with reads discarded if the reads contained adapters or uncalled bases, had a mean Phred below 15, or lacked an exact constant-primer or identifier match. High-quality paired reads were merged using COPE v1.2.5, and each unique nucleotide sequence was defined as a clonotype. MiTCR v1.1 was used to align the clonotypes against IMGT TRBV, TRBD and TRBJ reference segments. Only V-J combinations with frequency above 0.0001, covering approximately 99% of repertoires, were analysed. The TCS score was defined as the ratio of F50 (clonal expansion) to E x V (chaos), calculated using BLOSUM62-based TCRdist between CDR3 peptides within each V-J. Welch's t-statistics and random forest reduced around 510 V-J features to roughly 13, which were used in a naive Bayes classifier (R e1071). The similarity between thyroid and blood repertoires was quantified using the Morisita-Horn index. TCRdb passed the public sequencing reads through fastp at Q25 and MiXCR, retaining productive beta sequences. Identical CDR3 protein sequences are pooled into one entry, listed with their most common genes and DNA. TCRdb, not the authors, supplied the V and J calls. Across this sample there are approximately 34,000 distinct CDR3 sequences, with under 65% seen only once. The ten largest clones represent roughly 25% of the sample.

Ophthalmopathy patients had moderately to severely active disease, with a Clinical Activity Score of 3 or more, a NOSPECS grade of 4 or more, and a disease duration of less than 3 months. Exclusion was applied to patients with uncontrolled infections, other autoimmune diseases, pregnancy or lactation. Diagnoses were based on clinical symptoms, serum thyroxine and TRAb, thyroid ultrasound and orbital computed tomography. Ficoll-Paque density gradient centrifugation was used to isolate PBMCs from around 10 ml of fresh peripheral blood. Total RNA was extracted using Trizol reagent, and RNA quality was assessed on an Agilent 2100 Bioanalyzer. A distance of 10 bases separates the germline ends of V and J, which lose 1 base and 2 bases respectively. From the germline V gene, CDR1 is SGHTA and CDR2 is FQGTGA. From the cysteine through the phenylalanine, the CDR3 covers 15 amino acids. CDR3 DNA is the only sequence kept; it has 45 bases, read in frame from the first base.

Remarks on this clonotype: This clone's antigen is unknown. No base qualities exist here, and no much larger clone lies one base off it.

The TCR sequence derives from a woman aged 40 to 49 with Graves' ophthalmopathy. The sequenced sample was blood. This chain joins TRBV7-3 to TRBJ2-3; the D gene cannot be named for sure. The CDR3 protein sequence reads: CASSLMASSTDTQYF. The nucleotide sequence reads TGTGCCAGCAGCTTAATGGCCAGCTCCACAGATACGCAGTATTTT.